Below, 20 T cell receptor beta chains from the same sample are listed, as sequenced in a study of cytomegalovirus exposure and HLA in healthy donors. Primers: 60 Vbeta forward and 13 Jbeta reverse. Libraries were prepared by immunoSEQ multiplex PCR; TCRdb keeps only in-frame clonotypes and omits some of them. The sample consists of approximately 240,000 clones, about 80% of them appearing once. Material for sequencing was PBMCs. These receptors all stem from a woman between 35 and 50 years old in good health and CMV-seropositive.

The chain has TRBV7-6 and TRBJ1-1, with 7 nucleotides matching TRBD1. CDR3 length: 15 residues. Germline CDR1 SGHVS, CDR2 FNYEAQ. The V gene end was trimmed by 4 bases and the J gene end by 0 bases; junction bases not matched to a gene: 5. The CDR3 region is CASSSLQGLNTEAFF. CDR3 DNA sequence: TGTGCCAGCAGCTCCCTACAGGGGTTGAACACTGAAGCTTTCTTT.

CDR3 bases: TGCGCCAGCAGTCAAGGACAGGGTTCGAGGGATCAGCCCCAGCATTTT. Translating gives CASSQGQGSRDQPQHF. The chain has TRBV23-1 and TRBJ1-5, with 8 bases aligning to TRBD1. Being an ORF, TRBV23-1 has a function that is uncertain. With 2 bases clipped from V and 5 bases from J, the junction kept 8 bases outside the gene matches. The CDR3 length is 16 residues.

The CDR3 coding sequence is TGCGCCAGCAGTGAGGCGGGAGCGGGAGAAGAGACCCAGTACTTC. Translated: CASSEAGAGEETQYF. The rearrangement uses TRBV10-1 and TRBJ2-5; 8 nucleotides agree with TRBD2. The V and J ends lost 2 bases and 3 bases, in that order; junction bases with no gene match: 5. Germline CDR1 reads WNHNN; CDR2 reads SYGVQD (reference sequence). This CDR3 spans 15 amino acids.

V and J are TRBV6-6 and TRBJ1-4; 9 bases fit TRBD1. This CDR3 spans 16 amino acids. The germline CDR1 and CDR2 sequences are MNHNY and SVGAGI (reference sequence). Losses at the gene ends were 6 bases for V and 1 base for J; bases not matched to a gene: 6. The CDR3 protein is CASRPTGGRTNEKLFF. The CDR3 coding sequence is TGTGCCAGCAGACCTACAGGGGGCAGAACTAATGAAAAACTGTTTTTT.

This clone was seen a few times. The CDR3 region has the DNA TGCGCCAGCAGCTTGGCGGGGAGGGACCATGGCTACACCTTC. The encoded protein is CASSLAGRDHGYTF. The chain couples TRBV5-1 to TRBJ1-2, with D maybe TRBD1 (5 bases). The CDR3 runs 14 residues. The germline V and J ends were trimmed by 0 bases and 6 bases, with 12 bases remaining between them. CDR1 and CDR2 from the germline V gene are SGHRS and YFSETQ. The entire variable domain, with the rest obtained from reference TRBV5-1 and TRBJ1-2, is as follows: KAGVTQTPRYLIKTRGQQVTLSCSPISGHRSVSWYQQTPGQGLQFLFEYFSETQRNKGNFPGRFSGRQFSNSRSEMNVSTLELGDSALYLCASSLAGRDHGYTFGSGTRLTVV.

The V gene is TRBV27, the J gene TRBJ1-2; D is unclear. The germline V gene has CDR1 MNHEY and CDR2 SMNVEV (reference sequence). The length of the CDR3 is 16 residues. Trimming took 8 bases from V and 6 from J, leaving 25 bases between them. CDR3 nucleotides: TGTGCCAGCTCCCCAGAAACGAGGCACCGCGCGGATGGCTACACCTTC. This encodes CASSPETRHRADGYTF.

V usage is TRBV14 and J usage is TRBJ1-1; D not certain. CDR3 length: 12 amino acids. CDR1 SGHDN and CDR2 FVKESK come from the germline V gene. The V and J ends lost 3 bases and 5 bases respectively, with 7 bases between them. This CDR3 is CASSHFPTEAFF. The CDR3 nucleotides are TGTGCCAGCAGCCACTTTCCTACTGAAGCTTTCTTT. Complete variable domain (other parts from reference TRBV14 and TRBJ1-1): EAGVTQFPSHSVIEKGQTVTLRCDPISGHDNLYWYRRVMGKEIKFLLHFVKESKQDESGMPNNRFLAERTGGTYSTLKVQPAELEDSGVYFCASSHFPTEAFFGQGTRLTVV.

This clone was recorded a few times. The chain is built from TRBV7-2 and TRBJ2-2, with 10 bases fitting TRBD2. This CDR3 has 15 amino acids. After removal of 0 bases from V and 6 bases from J, the junction contained 1 base not matched to a gene. Germline V CDR1 and CDR2: SGHTA, FQGNSA. The DNA for the CDR3 is TGTGCCAGCAGCTTAGCAGGGACTAGCGCCGGGGAGCTGTTTTTT. Translation gives CASSLAGTSAGELFF.

V usage is TRBV29-1 and J usage is TRBJ1-2, with D tentatively TRBD1 (6 bases). This CDR3 is built from 13 residues. Germline V gene lookup returns CDR1 SQVTM and CDR2 ANQGSEA. With 6 bases removed from V and 3 bases from J, the gap between germline ends came to 14 bases. The CDR3 coding sequence is TGCAGCGTACGGGACACCGATTACTATGGCTACACCTTC. Protein: CSVRDTDYYGYTF.

The CDR3 DNA reads TGTGCCAGCAGCCCCACGGGAGGCTCGAACACCGGGGAGCTGTTTTTT. This sequence encodes CASSPTGGSNTGELFF. The chain employs TRBV7-3 and TRBJ2-2; 7 bases line up with TRBD2. The junction had 6 bases not matched to a gene; V was cut back by 5 bases and J by 0 bases. This CDR3 contains 16 residues. Germline V gene lookup returns CDR1 SGHTA and CDR2 FQGTGA.

The V and J genes are TRBV4-2 and TRBJ1-2; D perhaps matches TRBD1 (5 bases). The V end lost 0 bases, the J end lost 3 bases, and 17 bases lay between the germline ends. This CDR3 spans 17 amino acids. Per the germline V gene, CDR1 is LGHNA and CDR2 is YNFKEQ. The CDR3 protein is CASSQDIRAGGDYGYTF. CDR3 DNA sequence: TGTGCCAGCAGCCAAGATATTAGGGCAGGAGGGGACTATGGCTACACCTTC.

This clone has a handful of counts. The DNA for the CDR3 is TGTGCCAGCAGCCGGGACAGCTACGAGCAGTACTTC. Translating gives CASSRDSYEQYF. The chain recombines TRBV5-4 with TRBJ2-7; 7 bases are a match to TRBD1. The CDR3 loop spans 12 amino acids. The germline V gene encodes CDR1 SGHNT and CDR2 YYREEE (reference sequence). The V segment lost 4 bases and the J segment 3 bases; nucleotides outside the gene matches: 1.

This clone was counted between two and nine times. The V and J genes are TRBV7-8 and TRBJ2-1, with D unclear. Germline CDR1 and CDR2: SGHVS and FQNEAQ. Trimming took 1 base from V and 7 from J, leaving 17 bases between them. The CDR3 runs 16 residues. The CDR3, as DNA: TGTGCCAGCAGCTTAGTGCTACGAATTACTAAGAATGAGCAGTTCTTC. Its protein is CASSLVLRITKNEQFF.

The genes are TRBV9 and TRBJ1-2; 8 bases align to TRBD1. Germline CDR1 is SGDLS and CDR2 is YYNGEE. The length of the CDR3 is 14 residues. V trimming: 3 bases; J trimming: 8 bases; junction bases outside the gene matches: 9. This chain's CDR3 is CASSEPGGLGGYTF. The DNA for the CDR3 is TGTGCCAGCAGCGAGCCAGGGGGCTTAGGAGGCTACACCTTC.

The rearrangement uses TRBV5-1 and TRBJ2-1; 11 bases fit TRBD2. Losses at the gene ends were 0 bases for V and 1 base for J; bases not matched to a gene: 12. The CDR3 loop spans 20 amino acids. Germline V gene data show CDR1 as SGHRS and CDR2 as YFSETQ. CDR3 loop: CASSLVYASGRTKSYNEQFF. CDR3 DNA: TGCGCCAGCAGCTTGGTGTATGCTAGCGGGAGGACCAAATCCTACAATGAGCAGTTCTTC.

This rearrangement joins TRBV27 to TRBJ2-7; 13 bases map to TRBD2. Germline CDR1 and CDR2: MNHEY and SMNVEV (reference sequence). The CDR3 contains 14 residues. V lost 6 bases and J lost 3; bases outside the gene matches: 2. As DNA, the CDR3 is TGTGCCAGCAGCAGGACTAGCGGGAGCTACGAGCAGTACTTC. This gives the protein CASSRTSGSYEQYF.

The CDR3 DNA sequence: TGTGCCAGTAGTCCGGTAGAGGGCCAAAGGAACACTGAAGCTTTCTTT. Its protein is CASSPVEGQRNTEAFF. The V call is TRBV19, the J call TRBJ1-1; D remains ambiguous. V gave up 5 bases and J gave up 1 base, with 17 bases separating them. CDR1 and CDR2 from the germline V gene are LNHDA and SQIVND (reference sequence). This CDR3 comprises 16 residues. The complete variable domain, with remaining parts taken from reference TRBV19 and TRBJ1-1, reads DGGITQSPKYLFRKEGQNVTLSCEQNLNHDAMYWYRQDPGQGLRLIYYSQIVNDFQKGDIAEGYSVSREKKESFPLTVTSAQKNPTAFYLCASSPVEGQRNTEAFFGQGTRLTVV.

The CDR3 DNA reads TGTGCCAGCAGCTTGGGGGCTGCGCTAGCGGGGGGGAATGAGCAGTTCTTC. Translating gives CASSLGAALAGGNEQFF. The J gene is TRBJ2-1, the V gene TRBV5-6; 12 nucleotides line up with TRBD2. The V gene end was trimmed by 0 bases and the J gene end by 7 bases; junction bases not matched to a gene: 8. CDR3 size: 17 residues. Germline CDR1 SGHDT, CDR2 YYEEEE.

The chain joins TRBV10-3 to TRBJ2-1; TRBD2 might be the D (6 bases). Germline V gene lookup returns CDR1 ENHRY and CDR2 SYGVKD. This CDR3 spans 12 amino acids. V gave up 0 bases and J gave up 13 bases, with 10 bases separating them. CDR3 sequence reads: CAISESGGDQFF. CDR3 DNA: TGTGCCATCAGTGAGTCAGGAGGGGATCAGTTCTTC.

The rearrangement uses TRBV10-3 and TRBJ1-3; 8 nucleotides agree with TRBD1. In germline, CDR1 is ENHRY, CDR2 SYGVKD. The CDR3 extends over 15 amino acids. J lost 0 bases, V lost 7 bases, and 5 bases had no gene match. Written as DNA, the CDR3 is TGTGCCATCACCTATGGACAGGGCTCTGGAAACACCATATATTTT. Protein sequence: CAITYGQGSGNTIYF.